The clone carrying this T cell receptor beta chain is labeled medium-sized. The antigen remains unidentified. This specimen comes from a study of immune heterogeneity within non-small cell lung tumors. Study-level results: Between one patient and another, high-frequency T-cell receptor beta clonotypes were largely distinct.

TCR beta CDR3 regions came from multiplex PCR with 32 forward V and 13 reverse J primers. TCRdb recomputed calls from the multiplex PCR reads with MiXCR, one row per CDR3 protein. The sample comprises around 11,000 distinct CDR3 sequences, more than 25% of which are singletons, and 21% rests with the top ten. The V gene's germline CDR1 is DFQATT and CDR2 SNEGSKA (reference sequence). The CDR3 extends over 12 amino acids. V was trimmed by 3 bases and J by 5 bases, leaving 11 bases between them. Genomic DNA from bulk tumor acted as the template, and 600 ng was loaded per sample. Several biopsies were collected from each primary tumor during surgery. They were spaced as far apart as possible within the tumor mass. Curative operations were performed on patients who had untreated, newly diagnosed non-small cell lung cancer.

The chain employs TRBV20-1 and TRBJ2-7, with a weak D call TRBD2 (5 bases). The sequenced material came from lung tumor tissue. The receptor was derived from a woman in her fifties or sixties with non-small cell lung cancer. CDR3 amino acids: CSARPTGDEQYF. In DNA form, the CDR3 reads TGCAGTGCTAGGCCCACCGGGGACGAGCAGTACTTC.